Included here is one T cell receptor beta chain sequence, with context. V lost 1 base and J lost 6, with 25 bases in between. Germline CDR1 is SGHRS and CDR2 is YFSETQ. CDR3 length: 18 amino acids. The data originate from a study of siplizumab effects on memory and regulatory T cells. Only in-frame clones appear in the TCRdb table, and some are missing; sequencing was by immunoSEQ multiplex PCR. In the table there are some 120,000 clones, approximately 94% of which are singletons. The sequence came from a human donor in good health. Sequencing input: non-Treg CD4+ T cells sorted from blood. The chain has TRBV5-1 and TRBJ1-2; D might be TRBD1 (6 bases). Here the CDR3 DNA reads TGCGCCAGCAGCTTGTATTTAGACGGACAGTCCAGCGGGAATGGCTACACCTTC. This translates into CASSLYLDGQSSGNGYTF.